The TCR beta chain under discussion was sequenced for a study of regulatory T cells in long-lasting Graves disease. Study-level results: Persistent disease showed a preference for TRBV28, TRBJ1-2 and TRBJ2-5.

This clonotype occurred many times. As yet, its antigen is unknown. Time point denoted: persistent/refractory GD, antithyroid drugs over 5 years with positive TRAb. PBMC-derived RNA was used for the TCR library. One endocrinology department in Xi'an, China, was where patients came from. To make TCR beta libraries, researchers used iRepertoire HTBI primers and Arm-PCR of CDR3 regions. TCRdb analysed the multiplex PCR reads with MiXCR anew, one entry per CDR3 protein. The repertoire consists of roughly 400,000 distinct CDR3 sequences, with roughly 23% occurring once and the leading ten covering around an eighth. The J segment lost 3 bases and the V segment lost 3 bases, leaving 10 bases of the junction unmatched. The germline V gene encodes CDR1 MDHEN and CDR2 SYDVKM. This CDR3 has 16 residues.

The source material was peripheral blood mononuclear cells (PBMCs), sampled when the disease was refractory, from a patient treated with antithyroid drugs. The TCR comes from a female donor with Graves disease. This chain uses TRBV28 with TRBJ2-7; 8 bases are a match to TRBD2. The CDR3 DNA follows: TGTGCCAGCAGTTTCATGAGGTCTAGCGGGTTCTACGAGCAGTACTTC. Translated, it gives CASSFMRSSGFYEQYF.